This note documents a single TCR beta chain sequence. The data were taken from a study of T cells in Graves' hyperthyroidism and ophthalmopathy. This CDR3 has 15 amino acids. V lost 4 bases and J 0 bases, leaving 13 bases between the germline ends. The germline V gene has CDR1 SGHAT and CDR2 FQNNGV. Around 10 ml fresh peripheral blood yielded the PBMCs. It was RNA transcripts that yielded the amplified TCR beta CDR3 regions. The TCR CDR3 first-round RT-PCR relied on the HTBI primer set. From the multiplex PCR reads, TCRdb called clonotypes with MiXCR, one entry per CDR3 protein. The sample lists 490,000 or so distinct CDR3 sequences, 16% seen once, with 29% in the top ten.

The sequenced material came from blood. This sequence joins TRBV11-2 and TRBJ2-7, with D perhaps matching TRBD1 (8 bases). This TCR derives from a woman in her twenties or thirties with Graves' ophthalmopathy. The CDR3 nucleotides read TGTGCCAGCAGCTCAGGGGGCGGGAGCTCCTACGAGCAGTACTTC. It yields the protein CASSSGGGSSYEQYF.